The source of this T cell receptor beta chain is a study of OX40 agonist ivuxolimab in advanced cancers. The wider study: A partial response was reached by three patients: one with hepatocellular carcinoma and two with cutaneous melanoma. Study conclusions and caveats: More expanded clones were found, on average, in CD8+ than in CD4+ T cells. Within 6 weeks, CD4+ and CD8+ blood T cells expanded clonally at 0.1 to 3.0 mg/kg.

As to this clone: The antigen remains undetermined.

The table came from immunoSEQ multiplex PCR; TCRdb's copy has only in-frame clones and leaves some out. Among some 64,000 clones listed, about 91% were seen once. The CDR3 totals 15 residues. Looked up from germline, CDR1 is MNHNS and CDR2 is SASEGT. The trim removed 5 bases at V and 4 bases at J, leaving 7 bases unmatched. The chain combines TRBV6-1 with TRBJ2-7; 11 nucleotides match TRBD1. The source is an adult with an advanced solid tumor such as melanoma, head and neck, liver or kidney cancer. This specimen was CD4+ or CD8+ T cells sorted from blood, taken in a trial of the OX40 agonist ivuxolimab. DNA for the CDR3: TGTGCCAGCAGTCTCAGGGACAGGGGGTGGTACGAGCAGTACTTC. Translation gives CASSLRDRGWYEQYF.